The 5 T cell receptor beta chains reported below all come from one sample, sequenced in a study of glioma-infiltrating T cells. The iRepertoire nested amplicon-rescue multiplex PCR amplified TCR alpha and beta CDR3s from RNA. From the multiplex PCR reads, TCRdb called clonotypes with MiXCR, one entry per CDR3 protein. The table records about 400,000 distinct CDR3 sequences, approximately 42% of them present only once. The material sequenced was glioma tissue, nonneoplastic brain tissue, or PBMCs (not recorded which). The receptor set was obtained from a human donor with low-grade glioma or glioblastoma, undergoing nonglioma brain surgery, or in good health (not recorded which).

The chain recombines TRBV19 with TRBJ2-2, with 7 bases matching TRBD1. The CDR3 has 14 residues. Losses at the gene ends were 4 bases for V and 5 bases for J; bases not matched to a gene: 4. CDR1 is LNHDA, CDR2 SQIVND, per germline (reference sequence). The CDR3 DNA reads as TGTGCCAGTAGTAGGGGACAGATGACCGGGGAGCTGTTTTTT. Translating gives CASSRGQMTGELFF.

The table lists this clonotype with a few counts. The J gene is TRBJ2-7, the V gene TRBV7-9; D remains ambiguous. Germline CDR1 SEHNR, CDR2 FQNEAQ (reference sequence). V was cut by 1 base and J by 0 bases, with 13 bases left in between. The CDR3 runs to 16 residues. CDR3 sequence: CASSLVDWQTSYEQYF. In DNA, the CDR3 is TGTGCCAGCAGCTTAGTAGATTGGCAGACCTCCTACGAGCAGTACTTC.

The rearrangement uses TRBV7-2 and TRBJ2-3, with D perhaps matching TRBD2 (5 bases). V gave up 0 bases and J gave up 6 bases, with 16 bases separating them. There are 16 residues in the CDR3. CDR1 is SGHTA and CDR2 is FQGNSA in the germline V gene. The CDR3 sequence: CASSLAWQLRGDTQYF. CDR3 nucleotides: TGTGCCAGCAGCTTAGCCTGGCAACTAAGAGGGGATACGCAGTATTTT.

This clonotype showed up many times. The genes are TRBV27 and TRBJ2-3; 7 bases are shared with TRBD2. The J segment lost 4 bases and the V segment lost 5 bases, leaving 9 bases of the junction unmatched. Germline V gives CDR1 MNHEY, CDR2 SMNVEV (reference sequence). The CDR3 spans 15 residues. The CDR3 coding sequence is TGTGCCAGCAGTCACCGGGACTATAGTTCAGATACGCAGTATTTT. This codes for CASSHRDYSSDTQYF.

With respect to this clonotype: A much larger clone differs from this one at a single base, so this may be a read error. The rearrangement links TRBV27 to TRBJ2-7, with unresolved D. Germline V gene data show CDR1 as MNHEY and CDR2 as SMNVEV (reference sequence). The CDR3 runs 16 residues. CDR3 loop: CASSLRRASSSYDQYF. DNA of the CDR3: TGTGCCAGCAGTTTACGTCGAGCGTCGAGCTCCTACGATCAGTACTTC.